The rows below give T cell receptor beta chains drawn from one sample of a study of technical replicates of blood from a few donors. The method was immunoSEQ multiplex PCR; TCRdb's version includes in-frame clones alone and lacks a portion of them. Altogether fewer than 80,000 clones are present, approximately 86% being singletons, with the ten largest covering roughly 4.9%. Sequencing input: PBMCs. These receptors were collected from a human donor in good health. Some clones in this sample may be carry-over from other donors' samples. CDR3s include the opening cysteine and the closing phenylalanine or tryptophan. D genes are given only for firm matches. Size is omitted from some rows. Given values are once, few, many or a class for expanded clones.

TRBJ1-2 | TRBD1 | 15 | once | TRBV6-5 | CASSYRPGQGTGYTF | TGTGCCAGCAGTTACCGACCGGGACAGGGCACCGGCTACACCTTC
TRBJ2-5 | TRBD2 | 14 | . | TRBV6-5 | CASRTAGGPVTQYF | TGTGCCAGCAGAACGGCGGGGGGGCCGGTGACCCAGTACTTC
TRBJ2-5 | TRBD2 | 17 | . | TRBV5-1 | CASSLTILAGVQETQYF | TGCGCCAGCAGCTTGACCATACTAGCGGGGGTCCAAGAGACCCAGTACTTC
TRBJ1-4 | . | 14 | . | TRBV9 | CASSLETRNEKLFF | TGTGCCAGCAGCCTTGAGACGAGGAATGAAAAACTGTTTTTT
TRBJ2-7 | TRBD1 | 15 | . | TRBV7-9 | CASSSDRGRPYEQYF | TGTGCCAGCAGCAGCGACAGGGGGCGCCCATACGAGCAGTACTTC
TRBJ2-1 | TRBD2 | 15 | few | TRBV2 | CASSSLAGDMNEQFF | TGTGCCAGCAGTTCCCTAGCGGGGGATATGAATGAGCAGTTCTTC
TRBJ2-1 | TRBD2 | 15 | . | TRBV9 | CASSVRSGAYNEQFF | TGTGCCAGCAGCGTACGTAGCGGGGCGTACAATGAGCAGTTCTTC
TRBJ2-3 | TRBD1 | 16 | . | TRBV27 | CASSLIRTGGKDTQYF | TGTGCCAGCAGTTTAATCAGGACAGGGGGCAAGGATACGCAGTATTTT
TRBJ1-2 | . | 14 | once | TRBV14 | CASSQVAGNYGYTF | TGTGCCAGCAGCCAAGTTGCCGGTAACTATGGCTACACCTTC
TRBJ2-7 | . | 13 | . | TRBV7-2 | CASSRQETYEQYF | TGTGCCAGCAGCCGACAGGAAACCTACGAGCAGTACTTC
TRBJ1-4 | TRBD1 | 13 | . | TRBV5-6 | CASSAGQGEKLFF | TGTGCCAGCAGCGCCGGACAGGGGGAAAAACTGTTTTTC
TRBJ2-1 | TRBD2 | 13 | . | TRBV29-1 | CSVGRGVGDEQFF | TGCAGCGTTGGGCGGGGGGTCGGGGATGAGCAGTTCTTC
TRBJ2-1 | . | 15 | . | TRBV4-1 | CASSEARLRTDEQFF | TGCGCCAGCAGCGAAGCCCGCCTACGGACTGATGAGCAGTTCTTC
TRBJ2-1 | . | 11 | few | TRBV5-6 | CASSIYNEQFF | TGTGCCAGCAGTATTTACAATGAGCAGTTCTTC
TRBJ2-7 | TRBD2 | 15 | . | TRBV6-1 | CASSLLAGLNYEQYF | TGTGCCAGCAGTCTCCTAGCGGGACTAAACTACGAGCAGTACTTC
TRBJ2-7 | . | 14 | once | TRBV25-1 | CASSGLGSSYEQYF | TGTGCCAGCAGTGGTTTAGGGAGCTCCTACGAGCAGTACTTC
TRBJ2-7 | TRBD1 | 11 | . | TRBV20-1 | CSARAGGEQYF | TGCAGTGCTAGAGCAGGGGGAGAGCAGTACTTC
TRBJ1-1 | . | 14 | . | TRBV4-1 | CASSRGQLEAEAFF | TGCGCCAGCAGCCGAGGACAGTTGGAGGCTGAAGCTTTCTTT
TRBJ1-1 | . | 16 | . | TRBV9 | CASSAGDTQENTEAFF | TGTGCCAGCAGCGCTGGGGACACCCAGGAGAACACTGAAGCTTTCTTT
TRBJ1-6 | . | 14 | . | TRBV7-9 | CASTPGNENSPLHF | TGTGCCAGCACCCCAGGGAACGAAAATTCACCCCTCCACTTT
TRBJ2-5 | . | 14 | . | TRBV7-2 | CASSLWVSPGTQYF | TGTGCCAGCAGCTTATGGGTCAGCCCAGGGACCCAGTACTTC
TRBJ2-7 | TRBD1 | 13 | . | TRBV7-8 | CASSLRTGHEQYF | TGTGCCAGCAGCCTCCGGACAGGGCACGAGCAGTACTTC
TRBJ2-7 | . | 11 | . | TRBV30 | CAWSHRAEQYF | TGTGCCTGGAGTCACAGGGCCGAGCAGTACTTC
TRBJ1-1 | TRBD1 | 14 | . | TRBV7-9 | CASSLTDRDTEAFF | TGTGCCAGCAGCTTAACAGACAGGGACACTGAAGCTTTCTTT
TRBJ1-6 | TRBD1 | 13 | few | TRBV7-9 | CAGGQGGNSPLHF | TGTGCCGGAGGACAGGGCGGCAATTCACCCCTCCACTTT
TRBJ2-1 | TRBD2 | 17 | many | TRBV7-2 | CASSTGVRLAPYNEQFF | TGTGCCAGCAGCACCGGCGTGAGACTAGCGCCTTACAATGAGCAGTTCTTC
TRBJ2-2 | TRBD1 | 15 | . | TRBV5-1 | CASSLLRQGTGELFF | TGCGCCAGCAGCTTGTTACGACAGGGAACCGGGGAGCTGTTTTTT
TRBJ1-4 | . | 14 | . | TRBV19 | CASSIGAAQEKLFF | TGTGCCAGTAGTATAGGAGCGGCGCAGGAAAAACTGTTTTTT
TRBJ2-2 | TRBD1 | 15 | . | TRBV6-5 | CASSYARGIAGELFF | TGTGCCAGCAGTTACGCCAGGGGGATTGCCGGGGAGCTGTTTTTT
TRBJ2-2 | TRBD2 | 13 | . | TRBV6-6 | CASKGLVSGELFF | TGTGCCAGCAAGGGACTAGTATCCGGGGAGCTGTTTTTT
TRBJ2-7 | TRBD1 | 15 | . | TRBV7-9 | CASSLVVGARGEQYF | TGTGCCAGCAGCTTAGTGGTTGGCGCCAGGGGGGAGCAGTACTTC
TRBJ1-5 | . | 15 | . | TRBV4-3 | CASSPHRYSNQPQHF | TGCGCCAGCAGCCCACACCGATATAGCAATCAGCCCCAGCATTTT
TRBJ2-7 | . | 14 | . | TRBV6-6 | CASRPRVLSYEQYF | TGTGCCAGCAGGCCCCGGGTCCTATCCTACGAGCAGTACTTC
TRBJ2-3 | . | 14 | . | TRBV7-8 | CASSLTTMGDTQYF | TGTGCCAGCAGCCTAACAACTATGGGAGATACGCAGTATTTT
TRBJ1-2 | . | 12 | . | TRBV29-1 | CSVKNSNYGYTF | TGCAGCGTAAAGAATAGCAACTATGGCTACACCTTC
TRBJ2-1 | TRBD2 | 16 | . | TRBV7-8 | CASSNRTSGGRNEQFF | TGTGCCAGCAGCAATCGGACTAGCGGGGGTCGCAATGAGCAGTTCTTC
TRBJ2-3 | . | 13 | once | TRBV7-3 | CASRQLSTDTQYF | TGTGCCAGCAGGCAACTATCGACGGATACGCAGTATTTT
TRBJ2-7 | . | 15 | once | TRBV30 | CAWSVLSSRSYEQYF | TGTGCCTGGAGTGTACTGTCTAGCCGATCCTACGAGCAGTACTTC
TRBJ2-5 | TRBD1 | 18 | . | TRBV14 | CASSQDKSQRTGRGTQYF | TGTGCCAGCAGCCAAGATAAAAGTCAAAGGACAGGCCGAGGGACCCAGTACTTC
TRBJ2-7 | TRBD2 | 14 | . | TRBV5-1 | CASSGEGRLDEQYF | TGCGCCAGCAGCGGGGAGGGCAGGCTGGACGAGCAGTACTTC
TRBJ2-7 | . | 10 | once | TRBV30 | CATGLYEQYF | TGTGCCACAGGGTTATACGAGCAGTACTTC
TRBJ1-2 | TRBD1 | 14 | . | TRBV5-1 | CASTPTGGNYGYTF | TGCGCCAGCACCCCAACAGGGGGCAACTATGGCTACACCTTC
TRBJ2-1 | . | 14 | . | TRBV25-1 | CASSEYKGFDEQFF | TGTGCCAGCAGTGAATATAAGGGGTTCGATGAGCAGTTCTTC
TRBJ2-3 | TRBD2 | 15 | . | TRBV11-2 | CASSFRREGTDTQYF | TGTGCCAGCAGCTTTAGGCGGGAGGGCACAGATACGCAGTATTTT
TRBJ2-4 | TRBD2 | 15 | . | TRBV9 | CASSVEGGRGNIQYF | TGTGCCAGCAGCGTAGAAGGCGGGAGAGGGAACATTCAGTACTTC
TRBJ2-7 | . | 15 | . | TRBV7-9 | CASSLAGPVGDEQYF | TGTGCCAGCAGCTTAGCGGGGCCTGTCGGCGACGAGCAGTACTTC